This T cell receptor beta chain derives from a study of cytomegalovirus exposure and HLA in healthy donors. Findings and caveats of the study: Researchers catalogued 164 TCR beta chains as cytomegalovirus-associated. Fewer N-insertions than the roughly 670-donor mean were reportedly shown by an Asian-associated ancestry cluster in a later analysis. By HLA locus, TCR association rates varied in a later analysis, with DRB1 showing the most and HLA-C the fewest.

Germline CDR1 SGHRS, CDR2 YFSETQ. The CDR3 is made up of 14 amino acids. V was clipped by 0 bases and J by 5 bases; unmatched bases: 2. 60 Vbeta and 13 Jbeta primers were used in PCR. Produced via immunoSEQ multiplex PCR; TCRdb's table is partial and in-frame only. The sample shows about 93,000 clones, around four fifths of them seen only once. This clone was seen only a few times. Its antigen is unidentified. The TCR sequence derives from a boy aged 10-17 years in good health and CMV-seronegative. The sequencing sample was made of PBMCs. The V gene is TRBV5-1, the J gene TRBJ2-7, with 10 bases fitting TRBD2. Here the CDR3 reads CASSLDLAGDEQYF. CDR3 sequence (DNA): TGCGCCAGCAGCTTGGATCTAGCGGGAGACGAGCAGTACTTC.